These 17 T cell receptor beta chains came from one sample sequenced in a study of blood T cells in healthy people across ages. The authors ran a second PCR of 7 to 11 cycles using a sample-barcoded 5' primer and a J-beta primer mix. From the 5' RACE reads, TCRdb called clonotypes with MiXCR, one entry per CDR3 protein. Among 1.5 million to 2 million distinct CDR3 sequences listed, roughly 27% were seen once. Sequences were obtained from blood. These receptors were taken from a woman aged 25 to 39 in good health.

The chain links TRBV7-3 to TRBJ2-1; 8 bases are a match to TRBD1. Per germline, CDR1 SGHTA and CDR2 FQGTGA. V was clipped by 1 base and J by 10 bases; unmatched bases: 6. The CDR3 is 14 amino acids. CDR3 amino acids: CASSLNPGQAEQFF. The DNA for the CDR3 is TGTGCCAGCAGCTTAAATCCGGGACAGGCCGAGCAGTTCTTC.

The chain combines TRBV18 with TRBJ2-7; a weak D match, TRBD2 (6 bases). V dropped 2 bases and J dropped 4 bases, with 15 bases sitting between them. This CDR3 comprises 15 residues. CDR1 and CDR2 (germline): KGHSH, LQKENI. The DNA for the CDR3 is TGTGCCAGCTCACCAGCGGGGCGGGATATATACGAGCAGTACTTC. Protein: CASSPAGRDIYEQYF.

V and J are TRBV29-1 and TRBJ1-1; unclear D gene. The V gene lost 3 bases and the J gene lost 0 bases, with 8 bases spanning the gap. Germline V gene data show CDR1 as SQVTM and CDR2 as ANQGSEA. This CDR3 spans 13 amino acids. The CDR3 protein is CSVELQMNTEAFF. The CDR3 nucleotides read TGCAGCGTTGAGTTACAGATGAACACTGAAGCTTTCTTT.

This clonotype was seen once. This chain joins TRBV11-2 and TRBJ1-1; 7 bases are a match to TRBD1. CDR3 length: 13 residues. J was trimmed by 6 bases and V by 5 bases; bases with no gene match: 6. CDR1 SGHAT and CDR2 FQNNGV come from the germline V gene. The DNA of the CDR3 is TGTGCCAGCAGCCGGGGGGGACAGTCTGAAGCTTTCTTT. Amino acids: CASSRGGQSEAFF.

The chain combines TRBV28 with TRBJ2-3; 7 nucleotides line up with TRBD1. The CDR3 length is 14 residues. Trimming removed 5 bases from V and 5 bases from J; junction bases left unmatched: 7. Looked up from germline, CDR1 is MDHEN and CDR2 is SYDVKM. CDR3 in DNA: TGTGCCAGCAGTGACAGGGAAGGCGGAGATACGCAGTATTTT. Amino acids: CASSDREGGDTQYF. Full variable domain (remainder filled in from reference TRBV28 and TRBJ2-3): DVKVTQSSRYLVKRTGEKVFLECVQDMDHENMFWYRQDPGLGLRLIYFSYDVKMKEKGDIPEGYSVSREKKERFSLILESASTNQTSMYLCASSDREGGDTQYFGPGTRLTVL.

The genes are TRBV5-1 and TRBJ2-2, with 8 bases aligning to TRBD2. Germline loops: CDR1 SGHRS, CDR2 YFSETQ. Trimming cost V 3 bases and J 3 bases; bases outside gene matches: 4. The CDR3 extends over 15 amino acids. The CDR3 sequence is CASSSVSGDTGELFF. In nucleotides, the CDR3 is TGCGCCAGCAGCTCGGTTAGCGGGGACACCGGGGAGCTGTTTTTT.

This sequence joins TRBV12-3 or TRBV12-4 and TRBJ2-7, with TRBD1 identical over 11 bases. The CDR3 is 14 residues long. V shed 6 bases, J shed 9 bases, and the junction held 10 bases outside the gene matches. DNA for the CDR3: TGTGCCAGCAGAAGGGACAGGGGGTACGACGGGCAGTACTTC. It encodes CASRRDRGYDGQYF.

The chain recombines TRBV12-3 or TRBV12-4 with TRBJ1-4; unclear D gene. Trimming removed 5 bases from V and 6 bases from J, with 10 bases in between. The CDR3 has 13 residues. CDR3 DNA sequence: TGTGCCAGCAGTCGCCCCCCCCATGAAAAACTGTTTTTT. It codes for CASSRPPHEKLFF.

CDR3 in DNA: TGCAGTGCTAGAATATCTCTCTCGGGCGGCTACACCTTC. Encoded protein: CSARISLSGGYTF. The chain joins TRBV20-1 to TRBJ1-2, with D uncertain. Germline-derived CDR1 and CDR2 are DFQATT and SNEGSKA (reference sequence). The CDR3 runs to 13 residues. The V gene lost 2 bases and the J gene lost 8 bases, with 15 bases spanning the gap.

This clonotype was seen many times. The CDR3 protein is CSARGTDSSYNSPLHF. DNA for the CDR3: TGCAGTGCTAGGGGGACAGATAGCTCCTATAATTCACCCCTCCACTTT. The chain joins TRBV20-1 to TRBJ1-6; TRBD1 aligns across 7 bases. The trim removed 3 bases at V and 0 bases at J, leaving 5 bases unmatched. CDR1 is DFQATT and CDR2 is SNEGSKA in the germline V gene (reference sequence). The CDR3 covers 16 residues.

This clonotype appeared a few times. The V and J genes are TRBV6-5 and TRBJ2-5; D perhaps matches TRBD2 (6 bases). Germline CDR1 is MNHEY and CDR2 is SVGAGI. CDR3 length: 14 amino acids. Deletions cut 6 bases from V and 2 bases from J, with 13 bases between. The CDR3 reads CASSRGTWQETQYF. Here the CDR3 DNA reads TGTGCCAGCAGCAGAGGGACTTGGCAAGAGACCCAGTACTTC.

This clonotype was recorded many times. The rearrangement uses TRBV5-1 and TRBJ2-7, with a possible D match to TRBD1 (7 bases). The V end was cut by 3 bases, the J end by 2 bases, with 12 bases between. Looked up from germline, CDR1 is SGHRS and CDR2 is YFSETQ. The CDR3 totals 14 residues. The CDR3 loop reads CASSWGDSAYEQYF. The CDR3, as DNA: TGCGCCAGCAGCTGGGGGGACAGCGCCTACGAGCAGTACTTC.

In its sample, this clonotype was seen many times. J is TRBJ2-7 and V is TRBV20-1; unclear D gene. The ends were cut back, 0 bases at V and 0 bases at J, with 9 bases in the middle. Germline-derived CDR1 and CDR2 are DFQATT and SNEGSKA (reference sequence). The CDR3 covers 14 residues. This CDR3 is CSARDPRDSYEQYF. The CDR3 bases are TGCAGTGCTAGAGATCCTAGGGACTCCTACGAGCAGTACTTC.

In its sample, this clonotype was seen a few times. The chain uses TRBV20-1 and TRBJ2-4, with D tentatively TRBD1 (5 bases). The last part of the DNA fits TRBJ2-7 better; the J call may be wrong. The CDR3 covers 10 residues. Germline V CDR1 and CDR2: DFQATT, SNEGSKA (reference sequence). Here the CDR3 reads CSAIRGEQYF. DNA of the CDR3: TGCAGTGCTATAAGGGGCGAGCAGTACTTC.

The genes are TRBV20-1 and TRBJ1-4; possible D gene TRBD1, 5 bases. Germline loops: CDR1 DFQATT, CDR2 SNEGSKA (reference sequence). This CDR3 spans 12 amino acids. Trimming stripped 6 bases from V and 6 bases from J, with 11 bases between. CDR3: CSAGRGDEKLFF. In DNA form, the CDR3 reads TGCAGTGCGGGGAGGGGAGATGAAAAACTGTTTTTT.

The CDR3 loop is CSADWTGYPDTQYF. In DNA form, the CDR3 reads TGCAGTGCGGACTGGACAGGGTACCCAGATACGCAGTATTTT. The genes are TRBV20-1 and TRBJ2-3; 8 bases match TRBD1. This CDR3 spans 14 amino acids. V dropped 6 bases and J dropped 4; count of bases not matched to a gene: 9. From germline, CDR1 is DFQATT and CDR2 SNEGSKA (reference sequence).

Of note for this clonotype: A read error may account for a junction end that differs from germline. The DNA of the CDR3 is TGCAGCGTTGTCGCCGGGCCGGGAGATGGCTGCACCTTC. Amino acid sequence: CSVVAGPGDGCTF. This chain connects TRBV29-1 to TRBJ1-2, with unresolved D. CDR1 SQVTM and CDR2 ANQGSEA come from the germline V gene. CDR3 length: 13 amino acids.